The 4 T cell receptor beta chains presented below share a single source sample, sequenced in a study of blood T cell repertoires in COVID-19. Profiling relied on immunoSEQ multiplex PCR, and the TCRdb table lists in-frame clones only, not all of them. The data contain around 23,000 clones, 75% to 90% of them singletons. Sequencing used peripheral blood. The receptors were sampled from a human donor with acute or convalescent COVID-19. The donor label of this sample is uncertain.

The chain recombines TRBV4-2 with TRBJ2-3, with 8 positions matching TRBD2. The J segment lost 5 bases and the V segment lost 0 bases, leaving 7 bases of the junction unmatched. The CDR3 sequence is 16 residues long. Germline assignment: CDR1 LGHNA and CDR2 YNFKEQ. The DNA for the CDR3 is TGTGCCAGCAGCCAAGATTCGGGCGGGGGGAAAGATACGCAGTATTTT. This sequence encodes CASSQDSGGGKDTQYF.

V and J are TRBV7-3 and TRBJ2-5; D is perhaps TRBD2 (6 bases). V lost 0 bases, J lost 4 bases, and 18 bases lay in between. Per germline, CDR1 SGHTA and CDR2 FQGTGA. The CDR3 runs 17 residues. The DNA of the CDR3 is TGTGCCAGCAGCTTAACAAGTGTAGGGACTGGAAGAGAGACCCAGTACTTC. This translates into CASSLTSVGTGRETQYF. Together with reference TRBV7-3 and TRBJ2-5, the CDR3 gives the full variable domain: GAGVSQTPSNKVTEKGKYVELRCDPISGHTALYWYRQSLGQGPEFLIYFQGTGAADDSGLPNDRFFAVRPEGSVSTLKIQRTERGDSAVYLCASSLTSVGTGRETQYFGPGTRLLVL.

The rearrangement uses TRBV12-3 or TRBV12-4 and TRBJ1-3; 9 positions match TRBD1. The trim removed 3 bases at V and 12 bases at J, leaving 3 bases unmatched. The CDR3 covers 12 residues. The CDR3 region has the DNA TGTGCCAGCAGTTTTGGGGACAGGGTCATATATTTT. Translation gives CASSFGDRVIYF.

The chain employs TRBV14 and TRBJ2-4; 11 bases line up with TRBD2. The CDR3 sequence is 17 residues long. V shed 1 base, J shed 9 bases, and the junction held 11 bases outside the gene matches. Germline V lookup: CDR1 SGHDN, CDR2 FVKESK. CDR3 DNA: TGTGCCAGCAGCCAAGGAGGCCGACTAGCGGGAATCGGCATTCAGTACTTC. Residues: CASSQGGRLAGIGIQYF.